This T cell receptor beta chain is drawn from a study of blood T cell repertoires in COVID-19. Participant age was about 18 to 95 years, and participants resided in roughly 25 US areas. The CDR3 runs to 14 residues. Germline V lookup: CDR1 MNHEY, CDR2 SVGAGI. V was shortened by 6 bases and J by 2 bases, with 11 bases between the two germline ends. Produced via immunoSEQ multiplex PCR; TCRdb's table is partial and in-frame only. This table holds about 300,000 clones, roughly 85% found once. The clonotype originates from a woman younger than 45 who had recovered from COVID-19. The chain employs TRBV6-5 and TRBJ1-5, with D hard to call. What was sequenced was PBMCs or T cells enriched from blood (not recorded which). CDR3 in DNA: TGTGCCAGCAGCCCCGAACGCGGCAATCAGCCCCAGCATTTT. Translated: CASSPERGNQPQHF.